This TCR beta chain came from a study of early T cells in non-severe SARS-CoV-2 infection. Study findings and constraints: The VDJdb matching leaned toward anti-spike CD8 responses and overlooked private and CD4 specificities.

Germline trimming cut 2 bases from V and 1 base from J; bases unmatched to any gene: 2. There are 14 residues in the CDR3. Per the germline V gene, CDR1 is LGHDT and CDR2 is YNNKEL (reference sequence). Tagging with unique molecular identifiers was applied to individual cDNA molecules. TCRdb analysed the 5' RACE reads with MiXCR anew, one entry per CDR3 protein. The sample holds 70,000 or so distinct CDR3 sequences, roughly a tenth seen once. As to this clonotype: Its antigen is as yet unknown.

This sequence was found in an adult who was a healthcare worker with PCR-confirmed SARS-CoV-2 infection or an uninfected control (not recorded which). Here the sequenced sample was whole blood, taken at baseline. The chain links TRBV3-1 to TRBJ2-7; TRBD1 matches 7 bases. The CDR3 sequence is CASSQNRGSYEQYF. DNA of the CDR3: TGTGCCAGCAGCCAAAACAGGGGATCCTACGAGCAGTACTTC.